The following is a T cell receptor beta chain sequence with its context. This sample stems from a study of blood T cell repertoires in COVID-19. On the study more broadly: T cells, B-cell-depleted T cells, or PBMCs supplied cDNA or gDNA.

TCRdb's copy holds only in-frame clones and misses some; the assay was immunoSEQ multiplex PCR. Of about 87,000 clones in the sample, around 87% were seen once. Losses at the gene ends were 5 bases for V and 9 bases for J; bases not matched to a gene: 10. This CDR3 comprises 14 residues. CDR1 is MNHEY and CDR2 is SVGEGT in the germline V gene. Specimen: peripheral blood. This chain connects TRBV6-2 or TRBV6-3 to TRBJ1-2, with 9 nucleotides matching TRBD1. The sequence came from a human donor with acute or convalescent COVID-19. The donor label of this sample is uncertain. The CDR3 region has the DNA TGTGCCAGCAGTACGACCGGGACAGGGCAGAGCTACACCTTC. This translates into CASSTTGTGQSYTF.